The next 23 T cell receptor beta chains were all read from a single sample in a study of cytomegalovirus exposure and HLA in healthy donors. This table comes from immunoSEQ multiplex PCR, and its TCRdb copy is limited to in-frame clones, with some not included. The sample lists about 200,000 clones; 86% were seen once. Sequencing used PBMCs. Receptors were obtained from a young woman in good health and CMV-seronegative.

The chain joins TRBV23-1 to TRBJ2-1; the match to TRBD1 covers 7 bases. TRBV23-1 has ORF status, its function being uncertain. The CDR3 runs to 18 residues. The V gene end was trimmed by 2 bases and the J gene end by 5 bases; junction bases not matched to a gene: 15. DNA of the CDR3: TGCGCCAGCAGTCAAACGTTTAGTAGACAGGGTAATAACAATGAGCAGTTCTTC. This gives the protein CASSQTFSRQGNNNEQFF.

This chain connects TRBV2 to TRBJ1-1; the D is unclear. The CDR3 runs 13 residues. V was cut by 5 bases and J by 0 bases, with 7 bases left in between. Germline CDR1 SNHLY, CDR2 FYNNEI. The CDR3 coding sequence is TGTGCCAGCAGTTGGGAGGTGAACACTGAAGCTTTCTTT. Residues: CASSWEVNTEAFF.

The chain links TRBV5-1 to TRBJ2-7; 8 bases map to TRBD2. CDR1 is SGHRS and CDR2 is YFSETQ in the germline V gene. V shed 2 bases, J shed 5 bases, and the junction held 6 bases outside the gene matches. The CDR3 length is 14 residues. This CDR3 reads CASSLGAGVDEQYF. The CDR3 DNA reads TGCGCCAGCAGCTTAGGAGCGGGAGTGGACGAGCAGTACTTC.

This chain links TRBV20-1 with TRBJ1-2; a weak D match, TRBD1 (5 bases). This CDR3 has 10 amino acids. V was clipped by 6 bases and J by 13 bases, with 15 bases between them. The germline V gene encodes CDR1 DFQATT and CDR2 SNEGSKA (reference sequence). This CDR3 is CSATTEGRTF. CDR3 sequence (DNA): TGCAGTGCCACGACAGAAGGGCGCACCTTC.

This sequence joins TRBV19 and TRBJ2-1, with 9 nucleotides matching TRBD1. Germline trimming cut 8 bases from V and 7 bases from J; bases unmatched to any gene: 9. The CDR3 runs 14 residues. Germline assignment: CDR1 LNHDA and CDR2 SQIVND (reference sequence). The CDR3 protein is CASSDRGGVNEQFF. The CDR3, as DNA: TGTGCCAGTTCGGACAGGGGCGGAGTAAATGAGCAGTTCTTC. Together with reference TRBV19 and TRBJ2-1, the CDR3 gives the full variable domain: DGGITQSPKYLFRKEGQNVTLSCEQNLNHDAMYWYRQDPGQGLRLIYYSQIVNDFQKGDIAEGYSVSREKKESFPLTVTSAQKNPTAFYLCASSDRGGVNEQFFGPGTRLTVL.

The chain combines TRBV19 with TRBJ2-1; 11 bases align to TRBD1. With 6 bases clipped from V and 6 bases from J, the junction kept 10 bases outside the gene matches. The CDR3 covers 16 residues. Per the germline V gene, CDR1 is LNHDA and CDR2 is SQIVND (reference sequence). The CDR3 nucleotides read TGTGCCAGTAGCCCTACAGGACAGGGGGCAGGCAATGAGCAGTTCTTC. Encoded protein: CASSPTGQGAGNEQFF.

The rearrangement links TRBV27 to TRBJ1-2; 9 bases match TRBD1. Trimming cost V 6 bases and J 3 bases; bases outside gene matches: 2. Looked up from germline, CDR1 is MNHEY and CDR2 is SMNVEV (reference sequence). This CDR3 is built from 13 residues. DNA of the CDR3: TGTGCCAGCAGCTGGGACAGGGACTATGGCTACACCTTC. Translating gives CASSWDRDYGYTF.

This clone was detected only a few times. V and J are TRBV15 and TRBJ2-3; 9 bases fit TRBD2. This CDR3 region has 13 residues. V dropped 6 bases and J dropped 8; count of bases not matched to a gene: 6. Germline CDR1 LNHNV, CDR2 YYDKDF (reference sequence). CDR3: CATSERREGTQYF. The CDR3 DNA follows: TGTGCCACCAGTGAGCGGCGGGAGGGTACGCAGTATTTT.

V usage is TRBV18 and J usage is TRBJ2-1; 11 nucleotides match TRBD1. The germline CDR1 and CDR2 sequences are KGHSH and LQKENI. CDR3 length equals 15 residues. The J segment lost 10 bases and the V segment lost 3 bases, leaving 8 bases of the junction unmatched. Here the CDR3 reads CASSPGTGGWGEQFF. The CDR3 region has the DNA TGTGCCAGCTCACCCGGGACAGGGGGATGGGGAGAGCAGTTCTTC.

This chain links TRBV10-3 with TRBJ2-3; D ambiguous. The germline V gene encodes CDR1 ENHRY and CDR2 SYGVKD. V lost 2 bases and J 6 bases, leaving 6 bases between the germline ends. CDR3 size: 12 residues. The CDR3 bases are TGTGCCATCAGTGAGGTCGGGGATACGCAGTATTTT. Translation: CAISEVGDTQYF.

The rearrangement uses TRBV6-1 and TRBJ2-2, with D possibly being TRBD2 (5 bases). V lost 6 bases and J lost 5, with 10 bases in between. Germline lookup yields CDR1 MNHNS and CDR2 SASEGT. The CDR3 totals 13 residues. The DNA of the CDR3 is TGTGCCAGCAGGGCATCGGGGACCGGGGAGCTGTTTTTT. Its protein is CASRASGTGELFF.

This chain uses TRBV9 with TRBJ2-3; D ambiguous. The germline CDR1 and CDR2 sequences are SGDLS and YYNGEE. The CDR3 is made up of 13 amino acids. Trimming took off 4 bases at V and 6 bases at J, with 12 bases between the two ends. Written as DNA, the CDR3 is TGTGCCAGCAGCCATAGACTGGCGGATACGCAGTATTTT. Its protein product is CASSHRLADTQYF. Drawing the rest from reference TRBV9 and TRBJ2-3, the complete variable domain is DSGVTQTPKHLITATGQRVTLRCSPRSGDLSVYWYQQSLDQGLQFLIQYYNGEERAKGNILERFSAQQFPDLHSELNLSSLELGDSALYFCASSHRLADTQYFGPGTRLTVL.

This clone was seen a single time. J is TRBJ2-1 and V is TRBV6-5, with 11 bases aligning to TRBD1. Germline assignment: CDR1 MNHEY and CDR2 SVGAGI. The V gene end was trimmed by 2 bases and the J gene end by 10 bases; junction bases not matched to a gene: 1. The CDR3 consists of 13 residues. CDR3 in amino acids: CASSYRTGGEQFF. Here the CDR3 DNA reads TGTGCCAGCAGTTACCGGACAGGGGGCGAGCAGTTCTTC.

The genes are TRBV6-1 and TRBJ1-1; 9 nucleotides align to TRBD1. The V segment lost 6 bases and the J segment 5 bases; nucleotides outside the gene matches: 10. Germline CDR1 MNHNS, CDR2 SASEGT. The CDR3 is made up of 15 amino acids. Here the CDR3 DNA reads TGTGCCAGCAGAGAACCGACAGGGGGATGGACTGAAGCTTTCTTT. Translated, it gives CASREPTGGWTEAFF.

This chain joins TRBV5-1 and TRBJ2-3; 7 nucleotides match TRBD2. CDR3 length: 15 residues. From germline, CDR1 is SGHRS and CDR2 YFSETQ. V gave up 1 base and J gave up 4 bases; unmatched junction bases: 6. The CDR3 region has the DNA TGCGCCAGCAGCTTGATCGCGGGAGAGGCAGATACGCAGTATTTT. It encodes CASSLIAGEADTQYF.

This chain connects TRBV6-5 to TRBJ2-7, with 9 bases matching TRBD2. The CDR3 totals 16 residues. J lost 3 bases, V lost 0 bases, and 6 bases had no gene match. The germline V gene encodes CDR1 MNHEY and CDR2 SVGAGI. Written as DNA, the CDR3 is TGTGCCAGCAGTTACTCGATCCTAGCGGGGAGCTACGAGCAGTACTTC. This sequence encodes CASSYSILAGSYEQYF.

The rearrangement joins TRBV19 to TRBJ1-1, with TRBD1 as a possible D gene (6 bases). CDR1 and CDR2 (germline): LNHDA, SQIVND (reference sequence). The V end was cut by 7 bases, the J end by 0 bases, with 12 bases between. This CDR3 contains 14 residues. CDR3 sequence (DNA): TGTGCCAGTACCCGGGACACGCTGAACACTGAAGCTTTCTTT. Translated: CASTRDTLNTEAFF.

This clone has more than one count but fewer than ten. Relative to the germline gene, one junction end is altered; a read error may explain this. This chain joins TRBV29-1 and TRBJ1-5, with a weak D call TRBD1 (6 bases). Germline V lookup: CDR1 SQVTM, CDR2 ANQGSEA. The CDR3 extends over 13 amino acids. This CDR3 reads CSVEGGGNQPQHF. CDR3 DNA sequence: TGCAGCGTCGAAGGGGGAGGCAATCAGCCCCAGCATTTT.

This clone was recorded a few times. V gene TRBV6-1 combines with J gene TRBJ1-1; D not resolved. The CDR3 extends over 15 amino acids. Trimming cost V 7 bases and J 3 bases, with 18 bases left between them. Germline V gives CDR1 MNHNS, CDR2 SASEGT. In DNA, the CDR3 is TGTGCCAGCACGGTCACTCAAAGTCAAGACACTGAAGCTTTCTTT. Translating it yields CASTVTQSQDTEAFF.

In this sample, this clone turned up a few times. This rearrangement joins TRBV12-2 to TRBJ1-4; TRBD1, the table's D call, was not compared with the DNA. TRBV12-2 is a pseudogene segment. This CDR3 is 18 amino acids long. The CDR3 DNA sequence: TGTGCAAGTCGCGACGCAACGGACAGGGGAAGAACTAATGAAAAACTGTTTTTT. Its translation: CASRDATDRGRTNEKLFF.

CDR3 nucleotides: TGTGCCAGCAGCGAGGGTTCGGCGGCTTTCTTT. Translating gives CASSEGSAAFF. V usage is TRBV7-3 and J usage is TRBJ1-1; D remains ambiguous. Germline V lookup: CDR1 SGHTA, CDR2 FQGTGA. Deletions cut 5 bases from V and 11 bases from J, with 12 bases between. The CDR3 loop spans 11 amino acids.

This rearrangement joins TRBV4-2 to TRBJ2-5; 11 bases match TRBD2. The V gene's germline CDR1 is LGHNA and CDR2 YNFKEQ. The V segment lost 2 bases and the J segment 2 bases; nucleotides outside the gene matches: 7. The CDR3 covers 17 residues. CDR3 loop: CASSQQTSGRLQETQYF. The CDR3 DNA reads TGTGCCAGCAGCCAACAAACTAGCGGGAGACTACAAGAGACCCAGTACTTC.

On this clone itself: In the same sample, other DNA sequences code for this CDR3. The chain carries TRBV9 and TRBJ1-1, with unresolved D. With 0 bases removed from V and 1 base from J, the gap between germline ends came to 7 bases. The germline V gene has CDR1 SGDLS and CDR2 YYNGEE. The CDR3 length is 14 residues. In DNA, the CDR3 is TGTGCCAGCAGCGTAGATCCCAGGAACACTGAAGCTTTCTTT. Amino acids: CASSVDPRNTEAFF.